This T cell receptor beta chain was sequenced in a study of blood T cell repertoires in COVID-19. About the study: Some COVID-19 samples were acute and others convalescent; all came from the United States, Italy and Spain. Nucleic acid was either cDNA or gDNA, and it came from T cells, B-cell-depleted T cells, or PBMCs.

Original analysis: Reference gene primer amplification yielded estimated nucleated cell counts. Some clones are missing from TCRdb's copy, which holds only in-frame ones; the method was immunoSEQ multiplex PCR. V and J calls and clone size follow that table, whereas D and trimming were derived from the DNA. The sample includes about 140,000 clones, about 90% seen only once; the top ten take 11%. Germline-derived CDR1 and CDR2 are SGHVS and FNYEAQ. The CDR3 covers 15 residues. Unmatched junction bases numbered 5, after V lost 1 base and J lost 10 bases. The specimen was peripheral blood. The rearrangement uses TRBV7-6 and TRBJ1-6, with 9 bases identical to TRBD1. This sequence was found in a woman aged 80 or older with acute or convalescent COVID-19. CDR3 in DNA: TGTGCCAGCAGCTTAGAGGACAGGGGTACCTCACCCCTCCACTTT. Translation: CASSLEDRGTSPLHF.